One and the same sample provided the 21 T cell receptor beta chains below, sequenced in a study of blood T cell repertoires in COVID-19. The method was immunoSEQ multiplex PCR; TCRdb's version includes in-frame clones alone and lacks a portion of them. The sample shows under 350,000 clones, approximately 86% of them seen only once. Sequenced material: PBMCs or T cells enriched from blood (not recorded which). Every receptor here comes from a woman aged 40 to 50 with acute COVID-19.

The chain uses TRBV5-1 and TRBJ2-2, with 10 positions matching TRBD2. In germline, CDR1 is SGHRS, CDR2 YFSETQ. The CDR3 extends over 17 amino acids. V shed 0 bases, J shed 7 bases, and the junction held 9 bases outside the gene matches. As DNA, the CDR3 is TGCGCCAGCAGCTTGGCCGGCGCTAGCGGGGGTCTCGGGGAGCTGTTTTTT. Protein sequence: CASSLAGASGGLGELFF.

This clone was counted only a few times. The chain has TRBV4-3 and TRBJ2-7, with no clear D. V lost 1 base and J 2 bases, leaving 12 bases between the germline ends. Germline V gives CDR1 LGHNA, CDR2 YSLEER. The CDR3 extends over 15 amino acids. CDR3 amino acids: CASSQGAQYTYEQYF. The CDR3 region has the DNA TGCGCCAGCAGCCAAGGGGCCCAGTATACCTACGAGCAGTACTTC.

This clone was seen only once. The chain is built from TRBV7-9 and TRBJ1-5; weak D call: TRBD1 (5 bases). This CDR3 has 12 amino acids. Germline V CDR1 and CDR2: SEHNR, FQNEAQ (reference sequence). V gave up 1 base and J gave up 9 bases, with 7 bases separating them. The CDR3 reads CASSLEQGPQHF. In DNA form, the CDR3 reads TGTGCCAGCAGCTTAGAGCAGGGGCCCCAGCATTTT.

The chain is built from TRBV9 and TRBJ2-1; D may be TRBD2 (5 bases). The germline V gene encodes CDR1 SGDLS and CDR2 YYNGEE. The CDR3 totals 16 residues. The V gene lost 0 bases and the J gene lost 0 bases, with 10 bases spanning the gap. The CDR3 is CASSVEAEISYNEQFF. CDR3 sequence (DNA): TGTGCCAGCAGCGTAGAAGCGGAAATCTCCTACAATGAGCAGTTCTTC.

The V gene is TRBV2, the J gene TRBJ2-1; D perhaps matches TRBD2 (5 bases). The germline gives CDR1 SNHLY, CDR2 FYNNEI. This CDR3 contains 16 residues. Trimming removed 4 bases at V and 4 bases at J, with 17 bases between. The CDR3 reads CASSVAPTGAYNEQFF. The CDR3 bases are TGTGCCAGCAGTGTAGCGCCGACCGGAGCATACAATGAGCAGTTCTTC.

The genes are TRBV9 and TRBJ1-1; D unclear. Germline assignment: CDR1 SGDLS and CDR2 YYNGEE. This CDR3 contains 14 residues. Between the trimmed V and J ends, which lost 3 bases and 4 bases, there was a span of 13 bases. DNA of the CDR3: TGTGCCAGCAGCGCCTTGAAATACAGCACTGAAGCTTTCTTT. Translation: CASSALKYSTEAFF.

The V call is TRBV19, the J call TRBJ1-6, with D possibly being TRBD1 (6 bases). Germline V gene lookup returns CDR1 LNHDA and CDR2 SQIVND (reference sequence). Trimming shortened V by 7 bases and J by 6 bases, and 16 bases separated the two germline ends. The CDR3 sequence is 15 residues long. CDR3 sequence reads: CASTTGQSRNSPLHF. The DNA for the CDR3 is TGTGCCAGTACCACCGGACAGTCTCGTAATTCACCCCTCCACTTT.

The rearrangement joins TRBV21-1 to TRBJ2-7; no check of the table's D call, TRBD2, against the DNA was made. TRBV21-1 is listed as a pseudogene. This CDR3 is built from 14 residues. The CDR3 region is CASSTPGLAGEQYF. The CDR3 nucleotides read TGTGCCAGCAGCACCCCGGGACTAGCTGGGGAGCAGTACTTC.

V and J are TRBV11-3 and TRBJ2-5; the D gene is possibly TRBD1 (6 bases). V was shortened by 5 bases and J by 1 base, with 14 bases between the two germline ends. CDR1 SGHNT and CDR2 YENEEA come from the germline V gene. This CDR3 is 15 amino acids long. The CDR3 region is CASSPEGQPQETQYF. The CDR3 DNA reads TGTGCCAGCAGCCCCGAAGGACAGCCCCAAGAGACCCAGTACTTC.

The J gene is TRBJ2-1, the V gene TRBV5-1, with D tentatively TRBD2 (5 bases). The germline V gene has CDR1 SGHRS and CDR2 YFSETQ. The CDR3 totals 14 residues. V was trimmed by 4 bases and J by 5 bases, leaving 13 bases between them. The CDR3 sequence: CASSLGGRNNEQFF. In DNA form, the CDR3 reads TGCGCCAGCAGCCTGGGTGGGAGAAACAATGAGCAGTTCTTC.

The chain is built from TRBV27 and TRBJ1-1; D remains ambiguous. Germline CDR1 is MNHEY and CDR2 is SMNVEV (reference sequence). CDR3 length: 18 residues. V was pared by 8 bases and J by 0 bases, with 25 bases between. CDR3 coding DNA: TGTGCCAGCTCCTCCGCGGGGAGGGCTCTTCTTGTGAACACTGAAGCTTTCTTT. It specifies CASSSAGRALLVNTEAFF.

The chain carries TRBV28 and TRBJ1-5, with TRBD1 as a possible D gene (6 bases). Trimming stripped 4 bases from V and 2 bases from J, with 12 bases between. The CDR3 contains 15 residues. The germline V gene encodes CDR1 MDHEN and CDR2 SYDVKM. Here the CDR3 reads CASSSPTGRNQPQHF. CDR3 in DNA: TGTGCCAGCAGTTCCCCGACAGGCCGCAATCAGCCCCAGCATTTT.

This chain links TRBV7-2 with TRBJ2-1, with D unclear. Between the trimmed V and J ends, which lost 4 bases and 9 bases, there was a span of 22 bases. The germline CDR1 and CDR2 sequences are SGHTA and FQGNSA. This CDR3 has 16 residues. The CDR3 DNA is TGTGCCAGCAGCTCCAGACCCCGCGGCGTTGACGGTGAGCAGTTCTTC. Residues: CASSSRPRGVDGEQFF.

The chain couples TRBV6-4 to TRBJ1-5; TRBD1 might be the D (6 bases). Trimming took 4 bases from V and 3 from J, leaving 10 bases between them. The CDR3 extends over 14 amino acids. The V gene's germline CDR1 is MRHNA and CDR2 SNTAGT. The CDR3 nucleotides are TGTGCCAGCAGTGTTCGACAGGACAATCAGCCCCAGCATTTT. It encodes CASSVRQDNQPQHF.

Details on this clone: Compared with germline, one end of the junction differs, possibly owing to a read error. The chain employs TRBV10-3 and TRBJ2-2, with 15 bases lining up with TRBD2. The germline gives CDR1 ENHRY, CDR2 SYGVKD. There are 18 residues in the CDR3. The CDR3 bases are TGTGCCATCCGTAGGACTAGCGGGGGGGCGGAGAACCCCGGGGAGCTGTTTTTT. It translates to CAIRRTSGGAENPGELFF.

About this clone itself: The identical CDR3 is also encoded by other nucleotide sequences in the sample. The chain uses TRBV19 and TRBJ2-7; 7 positions agree with TRBD1. The junction had 6 bases not matched to a gene; V was cut back by 1 base and J by 3 bases. Germline V gene sequence: CDR1 LNHDA, CDR2 SQIVND (reference sequence). The CDR3 covers 15 residues. The CDR3 bases are TGTGCCAGTAGTATAGTCGGGGACAGCTACTACGAGCAGTACTTC. This encodes CASSIVGDSYYEQYF.

The gene calls are TRBV5-4 and TRBJ2-7; 10 nucleotides match TRBD1. V lost 3 bases and J lost 7; bases outside the gene matches: 7. The CDR3 extends over 14 amino acids. CDR1 SGHNT and CDR2 YYREEE come from the germline V gene (reference sequence). The CDR3 DNA reads as TGTGCCAGCAGCTATATGACAGGGGGCAGGGAGCAGTACTTC. Its protein product is CASSYMTGGREQYF.

This chain links TRBV5-4 with TRBJ1-2; 7 nucleotides agree with TRBD1. The V and J ends lost 0 bases and 8 bases, in that order; junction bases with no gene match: 13. Germline V gene lookup returns CDR1 SGHNT and CDR2 YYREEE (reference sequence). This CDR3 comprises 16 residues. The CDR3 nucleotides read TGTGCCAGCAGCTTGGATGCGGCGGCAACAGGGGAGGGCTACACCTTC. Residues: CASSLDAAATGEGYTF.

V is TRBV7-9 and J is TRBJ1-2; unclear D gene. Germline V lookup: CDR1 SEHNR, CDR2 FQNEAQ (reference sequence). The CDR3 is 12 residues long. Trimming shortened V by 1 base and J by 4 bases, and 4 bases separated the two germline ends. CDR3 residues: CASSLGSYGYTF. The DNA for the CDR3 is TGTGCCAGCAGCTTAGGCAGCTATGGCTACACCTTC.

The V gene is TRBV9, the J gene TRBJ1-4, with 7 bases aligning to TRBD1. Germline V gives CDR1 SGDLS, CDR2 YYNGEE. With V trimmed by 4 bases and J by 3 bases, 3 bases remained unmatched. The CDR3 sequence is 14 residues long. The CDR3 here is CASSSGTANEKLFF. The CDR3 DNA reads as TGTGCCAGCAGCTCCGGGACAGCTAATGAAAAACTGTTTTTT.

This chain joins TRBV7-3 and TRBJ2-7, with TRBD1 identical over 11 bases. The junction had 5 bases not matched to a gene; V was cut back by 5 bases and J by 2 bases. CDR1 SGHTA and CDR2 FQGTGA come from the germline V gene. This CDR3 is built from 15 residues. The CDR3 spells CASSAGTGGAYEQYF. As DNA, the CDR3 is TGTGCCAGCAGCGCCGGGACAGGGGGGGCCTACGAGCAGTACTTC.